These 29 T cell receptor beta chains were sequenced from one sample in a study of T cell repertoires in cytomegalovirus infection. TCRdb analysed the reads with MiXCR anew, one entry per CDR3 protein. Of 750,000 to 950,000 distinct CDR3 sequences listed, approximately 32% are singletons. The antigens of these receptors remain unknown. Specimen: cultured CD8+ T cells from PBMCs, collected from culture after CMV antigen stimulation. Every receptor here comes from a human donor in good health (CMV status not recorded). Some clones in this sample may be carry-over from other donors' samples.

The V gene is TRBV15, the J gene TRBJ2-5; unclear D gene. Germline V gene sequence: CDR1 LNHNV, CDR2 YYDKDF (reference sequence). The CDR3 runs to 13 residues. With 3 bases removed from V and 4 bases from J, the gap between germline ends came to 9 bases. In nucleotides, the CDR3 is TGTGCCACCAGCAGCACCGAGAGAGAGACCCAGTACTTC. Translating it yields CATSSTERETQYF.

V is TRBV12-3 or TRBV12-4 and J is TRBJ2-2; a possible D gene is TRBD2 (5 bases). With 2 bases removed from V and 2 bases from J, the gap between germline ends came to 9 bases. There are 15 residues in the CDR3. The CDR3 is CASSLLGVNTGELFF. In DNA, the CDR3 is TGTGCCAGCAGTTTACTCGGGGTAAACACCGGGGAGCTGTTTTTT.

CDR3 DNA: TGTGCCAGCCCGGGGGCGGAGACCCAGTACTTC. It encodes CASPGAETQYF. The chain joins TRBV2 to TRBJ2-5; D tentatively fits TRBD1 or TRBD2 (6 bases each). Germline-derived CDR1 and CDR2 are SNHLY and FYNNEI. This CDR3 spans 11 amino acids. With 8 bases removed from V and 5 bases from J, the gap between germline ends came to 9 bases.

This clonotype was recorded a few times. Written as DNA, the CDR3 is TGTGCCAGCAGCTTAGGTGGGACAGGGGACACTGAAGCTTTCTTT. This gives the protein CASSLGGTGDTEAFF. The J gene is TRBJ1-1, the V gene TRBV7-9; 10 bases fit TRBD1. Losses at the gene ends were 1 base for V and 3 bases for J; bases not matched to a gene: 2. CDR1 and CDR2 (germline): SEHNR, FQNEAQ (reference sequence). The CDR3 sequence is 15 residues long.

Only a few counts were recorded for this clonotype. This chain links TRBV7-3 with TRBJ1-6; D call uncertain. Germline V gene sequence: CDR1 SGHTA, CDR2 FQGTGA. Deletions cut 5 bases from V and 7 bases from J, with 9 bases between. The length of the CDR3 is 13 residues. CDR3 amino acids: CASSTSRNSPLHF. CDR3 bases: TGTGCCAGCAGCACTTCACGAAATTCACCCCTCCACTTT.

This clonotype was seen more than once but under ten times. The CDR3 nucleotides read TGTGCCATCTGGGACAGGACCCTAGCCAAAAACATTCAGTACTTC. It encodes CAIWDRTLAKNIQYF. The V and J genes are TRBV10-3 and TRBJ2-4; 8 nucleotides align to TRBD1. Germline lookup yields CDR1 ENHRY and CDR2 SYGVKD. The V and J ends lost 8 bases and 0 bases, in that order; junction bases with no gene match: 6. The CDR3 extends over 15 amino acids.

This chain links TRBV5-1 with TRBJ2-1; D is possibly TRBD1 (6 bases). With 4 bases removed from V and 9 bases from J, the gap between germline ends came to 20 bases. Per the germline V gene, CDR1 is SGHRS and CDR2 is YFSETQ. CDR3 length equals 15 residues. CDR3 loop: CASSALGHCCLEQFF. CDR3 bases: TGCGCCAGCAGCGCCCTGGGACACTGCTGTCTTGAGCAGTTCTTC.

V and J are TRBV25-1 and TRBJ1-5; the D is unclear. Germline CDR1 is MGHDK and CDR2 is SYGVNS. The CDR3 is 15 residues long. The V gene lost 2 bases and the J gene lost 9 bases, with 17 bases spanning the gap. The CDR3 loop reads CASSEGVRGLGPQHF. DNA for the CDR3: TGTGCCAGCAGTGAAGGGGTAAGAGGTCTTGGGCCCCAGCATTTT.

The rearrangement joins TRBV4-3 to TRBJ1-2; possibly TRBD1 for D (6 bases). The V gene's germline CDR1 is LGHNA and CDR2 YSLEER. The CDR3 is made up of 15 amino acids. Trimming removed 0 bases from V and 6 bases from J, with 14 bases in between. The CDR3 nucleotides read TGCGCCAGCAGCCAAGAGCGAACAGGGCTTGATGGCTACACCTTC. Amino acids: CASSQERTGLDGYTF.

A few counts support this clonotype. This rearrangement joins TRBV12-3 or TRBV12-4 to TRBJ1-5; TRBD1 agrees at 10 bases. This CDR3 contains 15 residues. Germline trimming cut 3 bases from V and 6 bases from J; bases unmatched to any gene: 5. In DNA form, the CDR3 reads TGTGCCAGCAGTTTCGGACAGGGGGGCAGTCAGCCCCAGCATTTT. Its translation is CASSFGQGGSQPQHF.

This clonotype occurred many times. The CDR3, as DNA: TGTGCCAGCAGCTTGGGGCGTCCGAATTCACCCCTCCACTTT. The encoded protein is CASSLGRPNSPLHF. The chain couples TRBV5-6 to TRBJ1-6; no definite D call. CDR1 SGHDT and CDR2 YYEEEE come from the germline V gene. V gave up 0 bases and J gave up 7 bases, with 8 bases separating them. This CDR3 spans 14 amino acids.

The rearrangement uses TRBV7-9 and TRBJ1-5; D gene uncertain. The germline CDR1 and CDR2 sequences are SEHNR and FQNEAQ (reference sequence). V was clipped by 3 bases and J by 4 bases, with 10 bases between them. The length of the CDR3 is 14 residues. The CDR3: CASSFSGINQPQHF. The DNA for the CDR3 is TGTGCCAGCAGCTTCTCGGGCATTAATCAGCCCCAGCATTTT.

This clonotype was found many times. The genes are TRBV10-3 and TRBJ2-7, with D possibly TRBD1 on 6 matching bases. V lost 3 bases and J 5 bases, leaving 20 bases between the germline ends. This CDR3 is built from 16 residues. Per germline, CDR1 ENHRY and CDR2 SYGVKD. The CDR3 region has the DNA TGTGCCATCAGTGACCCCATATCCACAGGGAGAGACGAGCAGTACGTC. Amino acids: CAISDPISTGRDEQYV.

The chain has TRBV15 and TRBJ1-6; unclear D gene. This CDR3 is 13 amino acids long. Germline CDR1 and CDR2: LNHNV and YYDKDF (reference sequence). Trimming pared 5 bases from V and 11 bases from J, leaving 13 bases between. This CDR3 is CATSGSPVPPLHF. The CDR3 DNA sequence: TGTGCCACCAGCGGCTCCCCAGTGCCACCCCTCCACTTT.

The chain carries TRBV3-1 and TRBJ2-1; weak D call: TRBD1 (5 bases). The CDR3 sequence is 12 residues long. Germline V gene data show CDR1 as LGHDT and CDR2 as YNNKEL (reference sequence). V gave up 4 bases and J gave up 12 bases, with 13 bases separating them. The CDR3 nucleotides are TGTGCCAGCAGCCCCTTAGGACAAGGGCAGTTCTTC. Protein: CASSPLGQGQFF.

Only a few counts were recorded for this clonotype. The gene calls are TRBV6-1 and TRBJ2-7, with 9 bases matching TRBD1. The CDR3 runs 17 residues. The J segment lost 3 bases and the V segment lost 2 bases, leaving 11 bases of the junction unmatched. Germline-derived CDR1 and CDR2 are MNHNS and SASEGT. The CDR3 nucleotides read TGTGCCAGCAGTGAAAAGGGACAGGGCTCCCCAATCTACGAGCAGTACTTC. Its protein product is CASSEKGQGSPIYEQYF.

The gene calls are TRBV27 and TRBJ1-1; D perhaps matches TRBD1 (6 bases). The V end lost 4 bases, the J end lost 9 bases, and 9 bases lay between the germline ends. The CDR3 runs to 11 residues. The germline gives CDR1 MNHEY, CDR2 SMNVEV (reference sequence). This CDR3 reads CASSSGQQAFF. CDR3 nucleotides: TGTGCCAGCAGTTCCGGACAGCAAGCTTTCTTT.

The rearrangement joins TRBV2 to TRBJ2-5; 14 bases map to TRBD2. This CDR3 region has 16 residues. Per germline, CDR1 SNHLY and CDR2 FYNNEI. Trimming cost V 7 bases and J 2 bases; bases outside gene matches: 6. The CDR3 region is CASTGTSGGYQETQYF. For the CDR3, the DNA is TGTGCCAGCACCGGGACTAGCGGGGGATATCAAGAGACCCAGTACTTC.

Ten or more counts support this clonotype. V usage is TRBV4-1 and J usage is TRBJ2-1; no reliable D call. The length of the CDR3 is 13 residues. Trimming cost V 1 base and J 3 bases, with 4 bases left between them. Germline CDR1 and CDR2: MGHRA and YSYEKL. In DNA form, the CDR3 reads TGCGCCAGCAGCCAAGGAGACTACAATGAGCAGTTCTTC. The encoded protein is CASSQGDYNEQFF.

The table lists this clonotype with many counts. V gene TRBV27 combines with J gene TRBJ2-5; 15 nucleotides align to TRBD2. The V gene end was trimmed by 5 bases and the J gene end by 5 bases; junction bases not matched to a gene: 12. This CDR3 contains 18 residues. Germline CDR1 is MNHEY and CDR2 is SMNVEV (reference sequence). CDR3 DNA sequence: TGTGCCAGCAGTGGAATGGGACTAGCGGGGGGACGGGGGGAGACCCAGTACTTC. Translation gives CASSGMGLAGGRGETQYF.

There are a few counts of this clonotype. The CDR3 loop reads CASSENRVRDGYTF. The CDR3 DNA follows: TGTGCCAGCAGTGAAAATAGGGTTCGGGATGGCTACACCTTC. V and J are TRBV6-1 and TRBJ1-2; no firm D call. The ends were cut back, 2 bases at V and 6 bases at J, with 13 bases in the middle. Germline loops: CDR1 MNHNS, CDR2 SASEGT. The CDR3 runs to 14 residues.

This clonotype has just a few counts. CDR3 sequence: CASSAWGQGPGELFF. The DNA for the CDR3 is TGTGCCAGCTCGGCCTGGGGACAGGGCCCCGGGGAGCTGTTTTTT. This rearrangement joins TRBV6-2 or TRBV6-3 to TRBJ2-2; 9 bases are a match to TRBD1. The CDR3 totals 15 residues. Germline V gives CDR1 MNHEY, CDR2 SVGEGT. With V trimmed by 8 bases and J by 6 bases, 10 bases remained unmatched.

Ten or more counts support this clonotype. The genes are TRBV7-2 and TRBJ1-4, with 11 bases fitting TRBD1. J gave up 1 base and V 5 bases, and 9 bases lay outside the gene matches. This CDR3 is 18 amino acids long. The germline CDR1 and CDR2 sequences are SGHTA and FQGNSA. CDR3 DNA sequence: TGTGCCAGCAGCCCCGGCTGGACAGGGGGCGGAACTAATGAAAAACTGTTTTTT. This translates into CASSPGWTGGGTNEKLFF.

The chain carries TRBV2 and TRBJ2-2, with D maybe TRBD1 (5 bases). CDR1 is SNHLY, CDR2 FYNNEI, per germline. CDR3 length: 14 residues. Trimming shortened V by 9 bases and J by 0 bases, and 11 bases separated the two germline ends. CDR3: CASGQDTNTGELFF. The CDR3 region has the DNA TGTGCCAGTGGACAAGATACGAACACCGGGGAGCTGTTTTTT.

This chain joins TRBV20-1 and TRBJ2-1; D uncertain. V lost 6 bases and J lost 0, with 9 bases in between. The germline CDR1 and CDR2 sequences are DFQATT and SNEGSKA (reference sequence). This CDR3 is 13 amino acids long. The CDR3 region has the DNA TGCAGTGCCCCGGATAGCTCCTACAATGAGCAGTTCTTC. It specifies CSAPDSSYNEQFF.

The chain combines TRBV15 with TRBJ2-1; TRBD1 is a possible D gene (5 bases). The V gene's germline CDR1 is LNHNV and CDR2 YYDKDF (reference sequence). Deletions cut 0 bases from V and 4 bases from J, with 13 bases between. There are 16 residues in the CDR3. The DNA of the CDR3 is TGTGCCACCAGCAGAGATCTCCAGGGCCTATACAATGAGCAGTTCTTC. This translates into CATSRDLQGLYNEQFF.

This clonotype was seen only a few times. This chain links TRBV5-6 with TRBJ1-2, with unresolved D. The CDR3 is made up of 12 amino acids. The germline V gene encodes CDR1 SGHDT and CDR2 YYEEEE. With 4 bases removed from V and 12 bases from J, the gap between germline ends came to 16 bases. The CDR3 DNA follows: TGTGCCAGCAGCCCGAGATTGAGACGGCACACCTTC. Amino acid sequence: CASSPRLRRHTF.

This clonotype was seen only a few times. DNA of the CDR3: TGTGCCAGCAGTCATCTCCCCCGGGACCACTTAGCTAAAGGCTACACCTTC. Translated, it gives CASSHLPRDHLAKGYTF. J is TRBJ1-2 and V is TRBV27, with a tentative D call TRBD1 (5 bases). There are 17 residues in the CDR3. Trimming removed 5 bases from V and 8 bases from J, with 27 bases in between. Per germline, CDR1 MNHEY and CDR2 SMNVEV (reference sequence).

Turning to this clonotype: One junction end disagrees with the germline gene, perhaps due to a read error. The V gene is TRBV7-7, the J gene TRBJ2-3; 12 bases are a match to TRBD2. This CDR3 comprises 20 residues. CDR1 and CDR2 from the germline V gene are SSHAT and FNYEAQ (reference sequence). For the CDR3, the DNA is TGTGCTAGCAGCTTAACAACCGGACTAGCGGGGAGTTCTAGCACAGATACGCAGTATTTT. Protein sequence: CASSLTTGLAGSSSTDTQYF.